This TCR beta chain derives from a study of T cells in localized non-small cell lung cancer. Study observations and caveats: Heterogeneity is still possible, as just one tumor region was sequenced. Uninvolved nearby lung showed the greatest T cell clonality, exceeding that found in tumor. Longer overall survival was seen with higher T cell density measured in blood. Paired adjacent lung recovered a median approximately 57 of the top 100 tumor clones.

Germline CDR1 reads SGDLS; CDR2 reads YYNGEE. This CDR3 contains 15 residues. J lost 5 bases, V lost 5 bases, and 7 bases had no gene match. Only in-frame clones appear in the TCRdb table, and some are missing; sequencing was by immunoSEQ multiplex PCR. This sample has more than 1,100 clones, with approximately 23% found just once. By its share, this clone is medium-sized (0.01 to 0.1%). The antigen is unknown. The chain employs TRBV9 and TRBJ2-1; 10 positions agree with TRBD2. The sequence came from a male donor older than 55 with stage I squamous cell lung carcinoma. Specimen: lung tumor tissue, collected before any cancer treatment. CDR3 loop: CASSPGLAQNNEQFF. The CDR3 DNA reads TGTGCCAGCAGTCCGGGACTAGCGCAAAACAATGAGCAGTTCTTC.